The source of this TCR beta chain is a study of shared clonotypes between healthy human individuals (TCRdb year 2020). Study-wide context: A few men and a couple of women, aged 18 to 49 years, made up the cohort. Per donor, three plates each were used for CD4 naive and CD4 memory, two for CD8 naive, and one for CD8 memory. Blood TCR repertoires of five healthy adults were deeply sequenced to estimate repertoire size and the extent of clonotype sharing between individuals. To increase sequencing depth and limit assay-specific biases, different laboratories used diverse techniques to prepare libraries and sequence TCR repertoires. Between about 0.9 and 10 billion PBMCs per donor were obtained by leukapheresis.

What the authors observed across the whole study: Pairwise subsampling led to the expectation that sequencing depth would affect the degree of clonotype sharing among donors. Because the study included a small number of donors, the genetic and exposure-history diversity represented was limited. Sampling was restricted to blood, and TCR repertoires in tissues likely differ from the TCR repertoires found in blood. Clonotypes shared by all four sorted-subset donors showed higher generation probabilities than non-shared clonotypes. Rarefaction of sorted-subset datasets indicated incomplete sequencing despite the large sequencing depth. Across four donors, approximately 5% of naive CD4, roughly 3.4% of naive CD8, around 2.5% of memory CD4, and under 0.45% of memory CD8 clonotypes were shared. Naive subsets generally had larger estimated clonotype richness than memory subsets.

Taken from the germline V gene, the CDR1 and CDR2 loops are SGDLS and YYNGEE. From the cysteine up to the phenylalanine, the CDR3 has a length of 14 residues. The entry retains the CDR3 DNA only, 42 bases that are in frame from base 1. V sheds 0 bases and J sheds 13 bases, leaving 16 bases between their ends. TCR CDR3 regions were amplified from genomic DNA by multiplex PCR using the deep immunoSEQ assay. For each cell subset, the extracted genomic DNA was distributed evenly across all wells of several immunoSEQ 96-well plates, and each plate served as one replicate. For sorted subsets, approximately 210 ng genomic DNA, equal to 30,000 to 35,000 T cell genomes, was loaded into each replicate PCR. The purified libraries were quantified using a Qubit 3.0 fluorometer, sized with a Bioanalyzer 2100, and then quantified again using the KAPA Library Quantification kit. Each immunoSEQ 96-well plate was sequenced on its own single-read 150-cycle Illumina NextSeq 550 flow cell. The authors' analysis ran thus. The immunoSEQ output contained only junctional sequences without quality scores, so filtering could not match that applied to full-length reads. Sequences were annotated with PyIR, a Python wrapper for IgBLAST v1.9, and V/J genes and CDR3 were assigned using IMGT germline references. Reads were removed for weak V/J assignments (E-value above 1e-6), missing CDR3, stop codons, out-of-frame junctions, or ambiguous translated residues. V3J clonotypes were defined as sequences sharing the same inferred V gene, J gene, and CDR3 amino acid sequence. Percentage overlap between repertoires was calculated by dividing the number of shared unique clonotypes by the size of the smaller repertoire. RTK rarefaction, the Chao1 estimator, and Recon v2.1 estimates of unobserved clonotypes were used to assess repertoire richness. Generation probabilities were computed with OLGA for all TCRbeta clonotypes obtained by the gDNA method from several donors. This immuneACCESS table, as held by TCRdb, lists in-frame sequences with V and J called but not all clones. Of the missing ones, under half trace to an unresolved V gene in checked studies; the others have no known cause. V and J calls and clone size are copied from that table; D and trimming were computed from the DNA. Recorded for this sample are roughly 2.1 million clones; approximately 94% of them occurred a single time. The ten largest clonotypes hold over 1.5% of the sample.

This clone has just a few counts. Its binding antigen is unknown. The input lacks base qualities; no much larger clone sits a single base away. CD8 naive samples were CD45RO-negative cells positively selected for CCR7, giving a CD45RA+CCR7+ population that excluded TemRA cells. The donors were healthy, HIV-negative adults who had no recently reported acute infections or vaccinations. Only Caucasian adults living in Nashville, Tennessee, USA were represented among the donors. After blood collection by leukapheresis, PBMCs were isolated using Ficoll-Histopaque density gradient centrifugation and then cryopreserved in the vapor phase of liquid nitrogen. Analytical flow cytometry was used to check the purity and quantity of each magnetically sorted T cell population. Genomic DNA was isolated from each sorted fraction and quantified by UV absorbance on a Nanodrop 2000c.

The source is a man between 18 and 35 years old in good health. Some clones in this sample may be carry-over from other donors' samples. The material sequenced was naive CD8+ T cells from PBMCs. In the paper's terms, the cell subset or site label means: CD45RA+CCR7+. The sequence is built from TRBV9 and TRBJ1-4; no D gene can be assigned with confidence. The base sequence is TGTGCCAGCAGCGTAGGACTCCTTCCGGTTGTACTGTTTTTT. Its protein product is CASSVGLLPVVLFF.